One sample yielded the 27 T cell receptor beta chains listed below, sequenced in a study of identical twins. TCRdb reprocessed the 5' RACE reads with MiXCR, giving one entry per CDR3 protein. The data show some 210,000 distinct CDR3 sequences, with roughly 15% seen just once and 35% to 45% held by the top ten. These data also formed part of another study, on T cells expressing NK-cell markers.

Sequenced: CD8+ T cells sorted from blood. The source is a woman aged 18-29 years in good health.

The chain uses TRBV4-3 and TRBJ2-1; D unresolved. V lost 1 base to trimming and J lost 7 bases, with 14 bases between them. The CDR3 runs 15 residues. Germline V CDR1 and CDR2: LGHNA, YSLEER. As DNA, the CDR3 is TGCGCCAGCAGCCAAGTGGTACAGCTTGGGAATGAGCAGTTCTTC. This gives the protein CASSQVVQLGNEQFF.

V usage is TRBV2 and J usage is TRBJ2-7; TRBD1 or TRBD2 may be the D gene (5 bases each). V lost 2 bases and J lost 0, with 11 bases in between. Germline V lookup: CDR1 SNHLY, CDR2 FYNNEI. The CDR3 runs 15 residues. The CDR3 sequence: CASSESRGSSYEQYF. CDR3 bases: TGTGCCAGCAGTGAAAGCCGGGGCAGCTCCTACGAGCAGTACTTC. Looking up the rest from reference TRBV2 and TRBJ2-7 gives the full variable domain: EPEVTQTPSHQVTQMGQEVILRCVPISNHLYFYWYRQILGQKVEFLVSFYNNEISEKSEIFDDQFSVERPDGSNFTLKIRSTKLEDSAMYFCASSESRGSSYEQYFGPGTRLTVT.

The chain carries TRBV6-5 and TRBJ2-2; D is possibly TRBD1 or TRBD2 (5 bases each). Germline V gene data show CDR1 as MNHEY and CDR2 as SVGAGI. The CDR3 totals 14 residues. V was shortened by 2 bases and J by 2 bases, with 6 bases between the two germline ends. The CDR3 spells CASSYGGNTGELFF. The CDR3 nucleotides are TGTGCCAGCAGTTACGGGGGTAACACCGGGGAGCTGTTTTTT.

This clonotype occurred a few times. The chain has TRBV10-3 and TRBJ2-4; 8 nucleotides align to TRBD2. The germline V gene has CDR1 ENHRY and CDR2 SYGVKD. After removal of 4 bases from V and 0 bases from J, the junction contained 5 bases not matched to a gene. The CDR3 is 16 residues long. CDR3 DNA sequence: TGTGCCATCAGTGGTGGCGGGGGGCTAGCCAAAAACATTCAGTACTTC. Translating it yields CAISGGGGLAKNIQYF.

This sequence joins TRBV9 and TRBJ1-2, with 8 bases lining up with TRBD1. In germline, CDR1 is SGDLS, CDR2 YYNGEE. Trimming cost V 4 bases and J 4 bases; bases outside gene matches: 9. The CDR3 is made up of 15 amino acids. The CDR3 sequence: CASSLGTGPAYGYTF. The CDR3 DNA reads as TGTGCCAGCAGCCTGGGGACAGGACCTGCCTATGGCTACACCTTC.

The genes are TRBV10-3 and TRBJ2-2; TRBD1 agrees at 8 bases. Unmatched junction bases numbered 9, after V lost 6 bases and J lost 6 bases. Per germline, CDR1 ENHRY and CDR2 SYGVKD. The CDR3 has 15 residues. The CDR3 sequence is CAIRSSDRVSGELFF. CDR3 nucleotide sequence: TGTGCCATCAGGAGTTCGGACAGGGTCTCCGGGGAGCTGTTTTTT.

The chain carries TRBV4-3 and TRBJ2-7, with TRBD2 matching 10 bases. CDR1 is LGHNA and CDR2 is YSLEER in the germline V gene. V lost 1 base, J lost 2 bases, and 2 bases stayed unmatched. CDR3 length equals 15 residues. The CDR3 protein is CASSQALAGAYEQYF. The CDR3 DNA sequence: TGCGCCAGCAGCCAAGCCCTAGCGGGAGCCTACGAGCAGTACTTC.

This chain connects TRBV12-3 or TRBV12-4 to TRBJ1-1, with 9 positions matching TRBD1. The CDR3 spans 15 residues. The V and J ends lost 7 bases and 0 bases, in that order; junction bases with no gene match: 6. The DNA of the CDR3 is TGTGCCAGCACCCCGGGACAGGGTATGAACACTGAAGCTTTCTTT. Amino acids: CASTPGQGMNTEAFF.

The rearrangement uses TRBV20-1 and TRBJ2-7; the match to TRBD2 covers 9 bases. The germline V gene encodes CDR1 DFQATT and CDR2 SNEGSKA (reference sequence). Losses at the gene ends were 3 bases for V and 3 bases for J; bases not matched to a gene: 9. There are 15 residues in the CDR3. The chain's CDR3 is CSARGREGPLYEQYF. The CDR3, as DNA: TGCAGTGCTAGGGGGCGGGAGGGCCCCCTCTACGAGCAGTACTTC.

This clonotype was seen at least ten times. The rearrangement links TRBV11-3 to TRBJ2-1; perhaps TRBD1 as D (5 bases). V gave up 8 bases and J gave up 3 bases, with 8 bases separating them. Germline CDR1 and CDR2: SGHNT and YENEEA. CDR3 length equals 12 residues. The CDR3 DNA reads TGTGCCAGCGGCGACAGCTACAATGAGCAGTTCTTC. Translating gives CASGDSYNEQFF.

This clonotype has only a few counts. The chain employs TRBV7-9 and TRBJ2-7; 7 bases map to TRBD1. From germline, CDR1 is SEHNR and CDR2 FQNEAQ (reference sequence). The junction had 1 base not matched to a gene; V was cut back by 5 bases and J by 0 bases. The CDR3 contains 13 residues. The CDR3 DNA is TGTGCCAGCAGCCGGACAGGCTCCTACGAGCAGTACTTC. Residues: CASSRTGSYEQYF.

This clonotype was observed a handful of times. This chain connects TRBV20-1 to TRBJ2-1; no reliable D call. Germline CDR1 is DFQATT and CDR2 is SNEGSKA (reference sequence). This CDR3 comprises 13 residues. Trimming stripped 0 bases from V and 5 bases from J, with 8 bases between. The CDR3 DNA sequence: TGCAGTGCTAGAGATCGGCCTAACAATGAGCAGTTCTTC. As protein: CSARDRPNNEQFF.

The chain uses TRBV27 and TRBJ2-3; TRBD2 matches at 10 bases. Germline-derived CDR1 and CDR2 are MNHEY and SMNVEV (reference sequence). V lost 3 bases to trimming and J lost 3 bases; unmatched junction nucleotides: 12. The CDR3 consists of 18 residues. CDR3 sequence: CASSFHIGAGGLTDTQYF. The CDR3, as DNA: TGTGCCAGCAGTTTCCATATCGGAGCGGGAGGGCTAACAGATACGCAGTATTTT.

The CDR3 loop is CASSLNRGEQLFF. The CDR3, as DNA: TGTGCCAGCAGCTTGAACAGGGGAGAACAACTGTTTTTT. This chain connects TRBV7-9 to TRBJ1-4; TRBD1 matches 7 bases. Germline V gene sequence: CDR1 SEHNR, CDR2 FQNEAQ (reference sequence). Trimming removed 3 bases from V and 12 bases from J; junction bases left unmatched: 7. This CDR3 has 13 amino acids.

The chain has TRBV19 and TRBJ2-7, with TRBD1 identical over 9 bases. The ends lost 5 bases at V and 2 bases at J; junction bases unmatched: 4. The V gene's germline CDR1 is LNHDA and CDR2 SQIVND (reference sequence). The CDR3 loop spans 14 amino acids. For the CDR3, the DNA is TGTGCCAGTAGTTCGGGGACAGGGCCCTACGAGCAGTACTTC. It encodes CASSSGTGPYEQYF.

This chain connects TRBV7-6 to TRBJ2-5; a weak D match, TRBD1 (5 bases). V lost 5 bases to trimming and J lost 2 bases, with 21 bases between them. In germline, CDR1 is SGHVS, CDR2 FNYEAQ. There are 17 residues in the CDR3. CDR3 coding DNA: TGTGCCAGCAGCCGATCCTGGTTGGTGGGGCCGCAAGAGACCCAGTACTTC. It is translated as CASSRSWLVGPQETQYF. Using reference TRBV7-6 and TRBJ2-5 for the parts outside the CDR3, the full variable domain is GAGVSQSPRYKVTKRGQDVALRCDPISGHVSLYWYRQALGQGPEFLTYFNYEAQQDKSGLPNDRFSAERPEGSISTLTIQRTEQRDSAMYRCASSRSWLVGPQETQYFGPGTRLLVL.

This clonotype was counted only a few times. The chain uses TRBV7-6 and TRBJ2-2; 9 positions match TRBD2. V gave up 4 bases and J gave up 4 bases; unmatched junction bases: 13. The CDR3 sequence is 18 residues long. CDR1 and CDR2 (germline): SGHVS, FNYEAQ. The CDR3 DNA reads as TGTGCCAGCAGCTACCTAACATACGGACTAGCGAGCACCGGGGAGCTGTTTTTT. This translates into CASSYLTYGLASTGELFF.

This clonotype has just a few counts. The chain joins TRBV6-2 or TRBV6-3 to TRBJ1-1; TRBD1 is a possible D gene (5 bases). The V gene's germline CDR1 is MNHEY and CDR2 SVGEGT. The CDR3 is made up of 14 amino acids. Trimming took off 2 bases at V and 5 bases at J, with 12 bases between the two ends. CDR3 loop: CASSYNGGWTEAFF. The CDR3 nucleotides are TGTGCCAGCAGTTACAACGGGGGGTGGACTGAAGCTTTCTTT.

The chain combines TRBV7-9 with TRBJ2-1, with 7 bases that match TRBD2. The trim removed 5 bases at V and 5 bases at J, leaving 3 bases unmatched. This CDR3 comprises 13 residues. Germline CDR1 reads SEHNR; CDR2 reads FQNEAQ (reference sequence). DNA of the CDR3: TGTGCCAGCAGCAAGGGACTAAACAATGAGCAGTTCTTC. This gives the protein CASSKGLNNEQFF.

This clonotype was seen only a few times. The rearrangement uses TRBV3-1 and TRBJ1-2; the D gene is possibly TRBD1 (5 bases). The V end was cut by 1 base, the J end by 2 bases, with 8 bases between. Per the germline V gene, CDR1 is LGHDT and CDR2 is YNNKEL (reference sequence). The CDR3 covers 14 residues. The CDR3 protein is CASSQVRGNYGYTF. CDR3 in DNA: TGTGCCAGCAGCCAAGTGCGGGGGAACTATGGCTACACCTTC.

In this sample, this clonotype turned up a few times. This chain links TRBV15 with TRBJ2-2; D might be TRBD1 (5 bases). CDR3 length: 15 residues. CDR1 is LNHNV and CDR2 is YYDKDF in the germline V gene (reference sequence). Trimming removed 0 bases at V and 6 bases at J, with 11 bases between. Written as DNA, the CDR3 is TGTGCCACCAGCAGAGATTCTACAGGTCCCGGGGAGCTGTTTTTT. This translates into CATSRDSTGPGELFF.

V and J are TRBV5-1 and TRBJ2-7; TRBD1 matches 9 bases. The CDR3 runs 15 residues. V lost 5 bases, J lost 1 base, and 7 bases stayed unmatched. Germline assignment: CDR1 SGHRS and CDR2 YFSETQ. The CDR3 sequence: CASSSGTGPSYEQYF. CDR3 DNA sequence: TGCGCCAGCAGTTCCGGGACAGGGCCTTCCTACGAGCAGTACTTC.

V is TRBV7-2 and J is TRBJ2-5, with D perhaps TRBD2 (5 bases). The CDR3 loop spans 15 amino acids. V was clipped by 5 bases and J by 4 bases, with 17 bases between them. CDR1 SGHTA and CDR2 FQGNSA come from the germline V gene. The CDR3 sequence is CASSRAEARGETQYF. The CDR3 DNA reads as TGTGCCAGCAGCCGAGCGGAGGCGAGAGGAGAGACCCAGTACTTC. The full variable domain, in which reference TRBV7-2 and TRBJ2-5 provide the parts outside the CDR3, is GAGVSQSPSNKVTEKGKDVELRCDPISGHTALYWYRQSLGQGLEFLIYFQGNSAPDKSGLPSDRFSAERTGGSVSTLTIQRTQQEDSAVYLCASSRAEARGETQYFGPGTRLLVL.

In its sample, this clonotype was seen many times. This chain uses TRBV15 with TRBJ1-2, with D possibly TRBD1 on 6 matching bases. The germline gives CDR1 LNHNV, CDR2 YYDKDF (reference sequence). The CDR3 totals 18 residues. Trimming shortened V by 3 bases and J by 4 bases, and 24 bases separated the two germline ends. CDR3 loop: CATSSPSGHREGGYGYTF. CDR3 sequence (DNA): TGTGCCACCAGCAGTCCCTCCGGGCACAGGGAAGGGGGCTATGGCTACACCTTC.

This clonotype was seen at least ten times. The CDR3 DNA reads as TGTGCCATCAGTGCGGACAGGAACTATGGCTACACCTTC. This codes for CAISADRNYGYTF. This sequence joins TRBV10-3 and TRBJ1-2, with TRBD1 matching 7 bases. Looked up from germline, CDR1 is ENHRY and CDR2 is SYGVKD. The CDR3 length is 13 residues. V dropped 4 bases and J dropped 2; count of bases not matched to a gene: 1.

Ten or more counts support this clonotype. The gene calls are TRBV12-3 or TRBV12-4 and TRBJ2-1, with D possibly being TRBD2 (5 bases). This CDR3 region has 16 residues. V dropped 2 bases and J dropped 0 bases, with 11 bases sitting between them. This CDR3 is CASSLRHSGSYNEQFF. For the CDR3, the DNA is TGTGCCAGCAGTTTAAGACACAGCGGCTCCTACAATGAGCAGTTCTTC.

This clonotype appeared a few times. The V gene is TRBV27, the J gene TRBJ1-5; possibly TRBD1 for D (6 bases). Trimming shortened V by 6 bases and J by 1 base, and 10 bases separated the two germline ends. The length of the CDR3 is 14 residues. CDR1 is MNHEY, CDR2 SMNVEV, per germline (reference sequence). This CDR3 reads CASRLTGSNQPQHF. In DNA, the CDR3 is TGTGCCAGCAGACTTACAGGGAGCAATCAGCCCCAGCATTTT.